This T cell receptor beta chain appears in the sequencing data of a study of shared clonotypes between healthy human individuals. Overall study findings and caveats: Sampling covered nothing but blood. Tissue TCR repertoires likely differ from those found in blood.

Comment on this clone: Its antigen is as yet unknown.

In replicate PCRs of sorted subsets, about 200 ng DNA, roughly 27,000 T cell genomes, was used. Measured with immunoSEQ multiplex PCR; TCRdb has only the in-frame clones, and not every one. The repertoire has 200,000 to 250,000 clones, 60% to 70% of them found once; the top ten carry approximately 12%. The germline gives CDR1 SGHAT, CDR2 FQNNGV. This CDR3 spans 17 amino acids. V was clipped by 5 bases and J by 3 bases; unmatched bases: 8. HIV-negative, healthy adults without recent acute infections or vaccinations were the donors. This TCR derives from a man in his thirties or forties in good health. Sequenced input: memory CD4+ T cells sorted from blood. Subset described: CD45RA-negative fraction. V usage is TRBV11-2 and J usage is TRBJ2-6; 9 bases match TRBD1. CDR3 sequence (DNA): TGTGCCAGCAGCGACATCGGGACAGGGATTGGGGCCAACGTCCTGACTTTC. It yields the protein CASSDIGTGIGANVLTF.